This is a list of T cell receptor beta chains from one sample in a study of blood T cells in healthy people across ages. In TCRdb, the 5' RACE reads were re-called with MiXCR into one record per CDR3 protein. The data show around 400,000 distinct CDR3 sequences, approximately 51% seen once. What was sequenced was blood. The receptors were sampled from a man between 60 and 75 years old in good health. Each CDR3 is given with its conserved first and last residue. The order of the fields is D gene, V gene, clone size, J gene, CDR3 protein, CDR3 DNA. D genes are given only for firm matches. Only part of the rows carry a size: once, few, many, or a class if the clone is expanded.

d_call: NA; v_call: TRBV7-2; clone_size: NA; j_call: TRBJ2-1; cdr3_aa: CASSLAGGLSNEQFF; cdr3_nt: TGTGCCAGCAGCTTAGCGGGGGGTCTGTCCAATGAGCAGTTCTTC
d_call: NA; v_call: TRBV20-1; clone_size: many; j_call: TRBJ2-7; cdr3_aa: CSAREDSDEQYF; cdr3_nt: TGCAGTGCTAGGGAGGACTCCGACGAGCAGTACTTC
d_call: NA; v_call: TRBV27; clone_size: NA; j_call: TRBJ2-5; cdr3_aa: CASSPGSQETQYF; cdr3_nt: TGTGCCAGCAGTCCCGGTTCTCAAGAGACCCAGTACTTC
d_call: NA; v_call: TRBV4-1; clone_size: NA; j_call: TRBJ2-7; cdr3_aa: CASRTNRDNSYEQYF; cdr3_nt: TGCGCCTCGCGGACGAACCGGGACAACTCCTACGAGCAGTACTTC
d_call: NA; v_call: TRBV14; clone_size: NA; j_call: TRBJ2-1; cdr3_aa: CASSQAQFYNEQFF; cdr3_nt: TGTGCCAGCAGCCAAGCTCAATTCTACAATGAGCAGTTCTTC
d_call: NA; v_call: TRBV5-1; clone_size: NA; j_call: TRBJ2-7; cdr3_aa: CASSLAVGQREQYF; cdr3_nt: TGCGCCAGCAGCTTGGCCGTGGGGCAACGCGAGCAGTACTTC
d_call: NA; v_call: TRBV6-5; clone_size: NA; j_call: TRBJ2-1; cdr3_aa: CASSSSGYYNEQFF; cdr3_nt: TGTGCCAGCAGTTCCAGCGGGTACTACAATGAGCAGTTCTTC
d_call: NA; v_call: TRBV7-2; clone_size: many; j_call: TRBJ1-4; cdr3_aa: CASSFSNEKLFF; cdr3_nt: TGTGCCAGCAGCTTCTCTAATGAAAAACTGTTTTTT
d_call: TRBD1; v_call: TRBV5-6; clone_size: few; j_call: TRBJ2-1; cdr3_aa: CASSFPADRGHLSSYNEQFF; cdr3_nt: TGTGCCAGCAGCTTCCCCGCGGACAGGGGACATCTTAGCTCCTACAATGAGCAGTTCTTC
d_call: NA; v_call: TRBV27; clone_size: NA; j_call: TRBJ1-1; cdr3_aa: CASKPRQPNTEAFF; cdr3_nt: TGTGCCAGCAAACCGAGACAGCCGAACACTGAAGCTTTCTTT
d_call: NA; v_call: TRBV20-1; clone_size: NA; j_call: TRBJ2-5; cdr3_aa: CSASRQEETQYF; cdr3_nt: TGCAGTGCTAGCCGACAGGAAGAGACCCAGTACTTC
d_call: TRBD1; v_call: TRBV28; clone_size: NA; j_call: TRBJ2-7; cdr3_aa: CASSRDRGLYNEQYF; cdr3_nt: TGTGCCAGCAGTCGCGACAGGGGGCTTTACAATGAGCAGTACTTC
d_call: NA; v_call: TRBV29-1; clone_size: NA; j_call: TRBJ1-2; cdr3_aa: CSVDRSNYGYTF; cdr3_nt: TGCAGCGTTGATAGGAGTAACTATGGCTACACCTTC
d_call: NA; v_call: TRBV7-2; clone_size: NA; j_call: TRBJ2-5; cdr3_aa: CASSLGQGLYF; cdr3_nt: TGTGCCAGCAGCCTAGGACAAGGGCTGTACTTC
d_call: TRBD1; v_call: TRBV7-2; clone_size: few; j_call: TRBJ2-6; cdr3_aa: CASSNLQGAGANVLTF; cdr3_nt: TGTGCCAGCAGCAATCTACAGGGGGCTGGGGCCAACGTCCTGACTTTC
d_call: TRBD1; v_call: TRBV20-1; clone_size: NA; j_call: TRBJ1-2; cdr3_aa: CSARESGQGYYGYTF; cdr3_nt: TGCAGTGCTAGAGAATCCGGACAGGGCTACTATGGCTACACCTTC
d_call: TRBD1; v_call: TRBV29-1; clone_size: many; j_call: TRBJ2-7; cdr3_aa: CSVARQGSYEQYF; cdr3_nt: TGCAGCGTTGCCAGACAGGGGAGCTACGAGCAGTACTTC
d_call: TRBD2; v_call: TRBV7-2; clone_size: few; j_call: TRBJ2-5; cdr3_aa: CASSLALSGGSQETQYF; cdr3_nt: TGTGCCAGCAGCTTAGCGCTCAGCGGGGGGTCCCAAGAGACCCAGTACTTC
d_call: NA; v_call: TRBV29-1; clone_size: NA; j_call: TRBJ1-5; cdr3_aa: CSVAQGHQPQHF; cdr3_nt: TGCAGCGTTGCGCAGGGGCATCAGCCCCAGCATTTT
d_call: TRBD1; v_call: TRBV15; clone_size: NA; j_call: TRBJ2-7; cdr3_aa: CATSETGGFLGEQYF; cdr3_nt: TGTGCCACCAGTGAGACAGGGGGATTCTTGGGCGAGCAGTACTTC
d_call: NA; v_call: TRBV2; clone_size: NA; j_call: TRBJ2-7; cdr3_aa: CASRRTDPAYEQYF; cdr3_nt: TGTGCCAGCAGGCGGACAGATCCAGCCTACGAGCAGTACTTC
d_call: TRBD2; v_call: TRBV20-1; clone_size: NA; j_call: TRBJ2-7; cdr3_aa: CSARGGGREQYEQYF; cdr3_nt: TGCAGTGCTAGAGGCGGCGGGAGGGAGCAATACGAGCAGTACTTC
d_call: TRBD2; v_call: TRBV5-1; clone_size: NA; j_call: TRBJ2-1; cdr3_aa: CASTPGGGSYNEQFF; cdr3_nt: TGCGCCAGCACCCCCGGGGGGGGCTCCTACAATGAGCAGTTCTTC
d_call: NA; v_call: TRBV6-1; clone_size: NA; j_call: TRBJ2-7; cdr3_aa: CASSEGASLYEQYF; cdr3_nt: TGTGCCAGCAGTGAAGGGGCTAGTCTATACGAGCAGTACTTC
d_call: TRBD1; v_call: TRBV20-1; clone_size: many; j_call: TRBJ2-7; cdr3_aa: CSARGQLYEQYF; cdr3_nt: TGCAGTGCTAGGGGACAGCTCTACGAGCAGTACTTC
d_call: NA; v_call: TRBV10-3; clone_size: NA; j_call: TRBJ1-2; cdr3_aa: CAINSGSPNGYTF; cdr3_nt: TGTGCCATCAATTCAGGGTCCCCTAATGGCTACACCTTC
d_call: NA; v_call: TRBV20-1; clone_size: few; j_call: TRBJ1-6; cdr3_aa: CSAGSGLHNSPLHF; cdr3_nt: TGCAGTGCCGGATCCGGGCTCCATAATTCACCCCTCCACTTT
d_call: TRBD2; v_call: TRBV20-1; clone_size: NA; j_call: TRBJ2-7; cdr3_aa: CSAPTGLARGEQYF; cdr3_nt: TGCAGTGCCCCTACGGGACTAGCCCGGGGCGAGCAGTACTTC
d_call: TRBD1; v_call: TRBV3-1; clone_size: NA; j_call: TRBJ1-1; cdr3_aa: CASSHRDRDAEAFF; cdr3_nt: TGTGCCAGCAGCCACCGGGACAGGGACGCTGAAGCTTTCTTT
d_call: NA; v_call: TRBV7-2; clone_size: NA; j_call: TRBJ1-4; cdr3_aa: CASSPDSYGEKLFF; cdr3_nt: TGTGCCAGCAGTCCAGACAGCTACGGTGAAAAACTGTTTTTT
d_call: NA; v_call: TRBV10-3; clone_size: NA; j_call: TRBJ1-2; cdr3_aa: CAILPGGADNGYTF; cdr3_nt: TGTGCCATCCTCCCCGGGGGGGCGGACAATGGCTACACCTTC
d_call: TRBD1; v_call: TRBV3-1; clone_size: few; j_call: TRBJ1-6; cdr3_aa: CASSQGTGGNNSPLHF; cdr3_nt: TGTGCCAGCAGCCAAGGGACAGGGGGGAATAATTCACCCCTCCACTTT